These 10 T cell receptor beta chains were all obtained from the same sample, sequenced in a study of blood T cell repertoires in COVID-19 (dated by TCRdb to 2018 to 2020). The library was produced with the immunoSEQ multiplex PCR assay. The table was pulled from immuneACCESS by TCRdb, which kept in-frame rearrangements only. Such tables lose some clones; where checked, under half of the loss comes from unresolved V genes, and the rest has no known cause. This sample gives around 400,000 clones in total; 80% to 90% of them show up just once. 0.95% to 1.5% of the sample is in the top ten clones. The specimen sequenced was peripheral blood. The receptors derive from a man aged 40-50 years with acute or convalescent COVID-19.

V usage is TRBV4-1 and J usage is TRBJ2-1; 8 bases line up with TRBD2. Germline-derived CDR1 and CDR2 are MGHRA and YSYEKL. The CDR3 contains 16 residues. The ends lost 3 bases at V and 3 bases at J; junction bases unmatched: 7. The CDR3 region is CASSQGSGGLYNEQFF. In DNA, the CDR3 is TGCGCCAGCAGCCAGGGAAGCGGGGGCCTCTACAATGAGCAGTTCTTC.

The chain combines TRBV19 with TRBJ1-2, with 7 positions matching TRBD1. Germline-derived CDR1 and CDR2 are LNHDA and SQIVND (reference sequence). The V segment lost 8 bases and the J segment 2 bases; nucleotides outside the gene matches: 20. This CDR3 is built from 18 residues. This CDR3 is CASRSGEAGGMGNYGYTF. The CDR3 DNA follows: TGTGCCAGTCGCTCGGGGGAAGCAGGGGGAATGGGCAACTATGGCTACACCTTC.

The chain is built from TRBV2 and TRBJ1-1; D unresolved. Germline assignment: CDR1 SNHLY and CDR2 FYNNEI. CDR3 length equals 13 residues. Trimming shortened V by 3 bases and J by 2 bases, and 7 bases separated the two germline ends. The CDR3 spells CASSEYRNTEAFF. The CDR3 DNA follows: TGTGCCAGCAGTGAGTACAGAAACACTGAAGCTTTCTTT.

DNA for the CDR3: TGTGCCAGCAGCTTAGGGGACAGGAATGAAGAGACCCAGTACTTC. As protein: CASSLGDRNEETQYF. The chain joins TRBV11-3 to TRBJ2-5; 8 nucleotides align to TRBD1. J gave up 3 bases and V 1 base, and 4 bases lay outside the gene matches. Germline CDR1 reads SGHNT; CDR2 reads YENEEA. The CDR3 is made up of 15 amino acids.

This clone has just a few counts. The chain combines TRBV12-3 or TRBV12-4 with TRBJ1-1; D is undetermined. The germline V and J ends were trimmed by 3 bases and 8 bases, with 13 bases remaining between them. The CDR3 is 13 amino acids. The CDR3 loop is CASSFNVRAEAFF. CDR3 coding DNA: TGTGCCAGCAGTTTTAACGTGAGGGCAGAAGCTTTCTTT.

Turning to this clone: With a much larger clone just one base away, this may be a read error. CDR3 in amino acids: CASSPRTANTGELFF. As DNA, the CDR3 is TGTGCCAGCAGCCCCCGGACAGCGAACACCGGGGAGCTGTTTTTT. This chain connects TRBV16 to TRBJ2-2, with D possibly matching TRBD1 (6 bases). V was clipped by 4 bases and J by 0 bases, with 9 bases between them. Germline assignment: CDR1 KGHSY and CDR2 FQNENV. The CDR3 length is 15 residues.

V and J are TRBV7-8 and TRBJ1-1; 7 positions agree with TRBD1. Looked up from germline, CDR1 is SGHVS and CDR2 is FQNEAQ. This CDR3 region has 15 residues. Trimming removed 8 bases from V and 3 bases from J; junction bases left unmatched: 12. DNA for the CDR3: TGTGCCAGCTCCCCATTGGGCAGGGGGTACACTGAAGCTTTCTTT. As protein: CASSPLGRGYTEAFF.

The chain recombines TRBV28 with TRBJ1-1; D remains ambiguous. There are 13 residues in the CDR3. V was trimmed by 3 bases and J by 1 base, leaving 6 bases between them. In germline, CDR1 is MDHEN, CDR2 SYDVKM. In nucleotides, the CDR3 is TGTGCCAGCAGTTTTATTCGGAACACTGAAGCTTTCTTT. Translation: CASSFIRNTEAFF.

This chain uses TRBV6-5 with TRBJ1-2, with TRBD1 as a possible D gene (5 bases). Trimming removed 8 bases at V and 7 bases at J, with 14 bases between. The germline V gene has CDR1 MNHEY and CDR2 SVGAGI. This CDR3 is built from 12 residues. CDR3 residues: CASGGSGGGYTF. CDR3 bases: TGTGCCAGCGGGGGGTCTGGGGGTGGCTACACCTTC.

The gene calls are TRBV19 and TRBJ1-1; perhaps TRBD1 as D (5 bases). The CDR3 runs to 16 residues. Germline loops: CDR1 LNHDA, CDR2 SQIVND (reference sequence). The V gene lost 4 bases and the J gene lost 4 bases, with 19 bases spanning the gap. This chain's CDR3 is CASSRPLVAGLTEAFF. The CDR3 DNA sequence: TGTGCCAGTAGTAGACCTTTGGTCGCGGGGCTCACTGAAGCTTTCTTT.